This T cell receptor (beta chain) was retrieved from a study of CD8+ T cells in alopecia areata (dated by TCRdb to between 2018 and 2020). About the investigation overall: In both human patients and the C3H/HeJ mouse model, the study applied high-throughput TCRbeta sequencing to look at T cell clonal expansion in alopecia areata. TCRbeta CDR3 regions were amplified by immunoSEQ multiplex PCR with 35 Vbeta forward and 13 Jbeta reverse primers. Scalp tissue and sorted CD4+ and CD8+ peripheral blood T cells from patchy and totalis/universalis alopecia areata patients and from healthy controls were covered by human TCRbeta sequencing. Clonality in the scalp was compared among normal scalp (n=4), patchy alopecia areata scalp (n=8), and alopecia totalis/universalis scalp (n=8). RNA was obtained with the PAXgene miRNA kit for fixed scalp, the miRNeasy kit for PBMCs, and the RNeasy kit for mouse skin. The research as a whole found: Unlike mouse skin, which is dominated by gammadelta T cells, normal human skin has resident alphabeta T cells that are also sequenced, and this complicates analysis of the scalp TCR repertoire. TCR sequences shared between patients were less clear than in mice, possibly partly because of HLA diversity in the patient population. Lesional scalp, especially in alopecia totalis/universalis, showed higher clonality and more expanded CD8+ clones than normal scalp, suggesting antigenic drive.

From alopecia areata patients, peripheral blood was collected along with lesional scalp punch biopsies. After PBMCs were isolated by density centrifugation and stained for CD3, CD4 and CD8, a FACSAria was used to sort CD4+ and CD8+ T cells. Untreated alopecia areata patients were recruited as part of a multicenter biomarker study. For roughly 5 biomarker-study patients, blood CD8+ T cells were further sorted into NKG2D-low and NKG2D-high fractions. CDR1 and CDR2 are read off the germline V gene as SQVTM and ANQGSEA. V lost 7 bases and J lost 4 bases; the stretch between them is 16 bases long. The CDR3 has 14 amino acids, counting the end cysteine and phenylalanine. The kept DNA is CDR3 alone, 42 bases in frame from the first base. Library prep was done by the immunoSEQ multiplex PCR assay. For TCR sequencing, RNA was extracted from every sample and reverse transcribed into cDNA to serve as template. First-strand cDNA was synthesized using SuperScript III with a 2:1 mix of oligo-dT and random hexamers. A synthetic immune receptor repertoire was used to assess amplification bias, and residual bias was removed computationally. The authors' analysis ran thus. After raw reads were preprocessed to remove errors, the CDR3 was defined following IMGT conventions as running from the conserved cysteine to phenylalanine. Clonality was calculated as 1 minus Shannon entropy normalized by log2 of the number of productive unique TCRs. Whether scalp clones were CD4 or CD8 was inferred by matching scalp TCRbeta sequences against CD4 and CD8 repertoires sorted from blood. The source is immuneACCESS, and TCRdb retained only in-frame sequences with V and J called. Part of the clones is not carried over; for the studies checked, unresolved V genes explain less than half of this, and the remainder is unexplained. The DNA gave D and trimming, while V, J and clone size come from that table. A total of under 150,000 clones appear in this sample, 40% to 55% of them only once. In total, the top ten clones hold roughly a tenth of the sample.

This clone has a handful of counts. Its target antigen remains unknown. Per-nucleotide qualities are absent, and no much larger clonotype sits a single base away. The receptor was derived from a human donor with alopecia areata. The rearrangement combines TRBV29-1 with TRBJ2-2; no D gene is confidently identified. Sequencing was carried out using NKG2D-low CD8+ T cells sorted from blood. This specimen's cell subset or site label, per the study, means: sorted CD8+ NKG2D-low blood T cells. The bases are TGCAGCGCCACACTCACAACATCCACCGGGGAGCTGTTTTTT. Translation gives CSATLTTSTGELFF.